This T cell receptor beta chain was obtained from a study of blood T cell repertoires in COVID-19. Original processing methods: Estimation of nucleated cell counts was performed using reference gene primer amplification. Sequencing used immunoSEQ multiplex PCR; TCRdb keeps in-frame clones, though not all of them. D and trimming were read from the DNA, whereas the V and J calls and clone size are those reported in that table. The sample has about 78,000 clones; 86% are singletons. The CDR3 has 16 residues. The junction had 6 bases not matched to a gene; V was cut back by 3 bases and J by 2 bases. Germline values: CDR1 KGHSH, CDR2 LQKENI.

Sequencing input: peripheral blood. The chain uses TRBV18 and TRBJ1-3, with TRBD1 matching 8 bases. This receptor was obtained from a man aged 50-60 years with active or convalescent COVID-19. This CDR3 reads CASSPGTGGTGNTIYF. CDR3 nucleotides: TGTGCCAGCTCACCCGGGACAGGAGGAACTGGAAACACCATATATTTT.